The T cell receptor (beta chain) under discussion was sequenced for a study of PD-1 blockade in mismatch repair-deficient tumors. Overall study findings and caveats: Tumor-resident clones, often absent from pretreatment blood, expanded after pembrolizumab and then contracted.

V was trimmed by 6 bases and J by 5 bases, leaving 10 bases between them. Germline CDR1 and CDR2: MNHEY and SVGAGI. This CDR3 contains 12 residues. Of note for this clone: Its specificity is unknown.

Some clones are missing from TCRdb's copy, which holds only in-frame ones; the method was immunoSEQ multiplex PCR. The top ten hold roughly 12% of the sample, which has about 120,000 clones, 88% seen once. Every patient had mismatch repair deficiency by PCR or immunohistochemistry. TCR sequencing covered three patients who responded to pembrolizumab. The rearrangement links TRBV6-5 to TRBJ2-5, with TRBD2 as a possible D gene (6 bases). This receptor was identified in an adult with mismatch repair-deficient cancer. The source was peripheral blood, collected approximately 72 weeks after starting pembrolizumab. CDR3 loop: CASSRGRETQYF. CDR3 sequence (DNA): TGTGCCAGCAGCCGGGGGAGGGAGACCCAGTACTTC.